The entry below describes one T cell receptor beta chain. The antigen it recognizes is unknown. It has no much larger one-base neighbor in the sample; base qualities were not kept. The data were obtained in a study of cytomegalovirus exposure and HLA in healthy donors (dated 2017 in TCRdb). With respect to the entire study: In an earlier analysis of under 600 of the donors, 276 Gb of sequence data and 100 million or so unique TCR beta sequences from about 190 million T cells were reported. Roughly 290 gigabases of sequencing data and 70 million to 100 million unique TCR sequences made up an early release that covered several hundred HLA-typed donors. Among the 398 genotyped donors, around 79% belonged to the genetic ancestry cluster associated with self-reported Caucasian donors. The study was designed to test whether signatures of past pathogen exposure could be identified by cataloging public T cell receptors. The study used immunosequencing to profile the T cell repertoires of hundreds of subjects and linked those repertoires to cytomegalovirus serostatus. Besides the first cohort of roughly 700 subjects, a separate validation cohort made up of over 95 different subjects was used. The study combined high-throughput TCR immunosequencing, statistical association of individual TCRs with disease status, and machine learning to predict cytomegalovirus infection status. In a later analysis, previously published TCR beta repertoires from more than 500 donors were re-analyzed and high-resolution HLA genotyping was added so that TCR occurrence patterns could be studied. The later analysis used no new phenotypic data to find candidate immune exposures, relying instead on TCR beta sequences and their occurrence across donors. In an earlier analysis of more than 550 of the donors, high-throughput TCR beta sequencing was used to judge whether each TCR beta V gene segment behaved as functional or pseudogenic. Donor age, sex, ethnicity and CMV serostatus were collected together with the repertoire data. A later genetic analysis took genome-wide SNP genotypes for about 55% of the 666 donors and used that subset as a discovery cohort. Every repertoire in the discovery cohort had been generated on one and the same sequencing platform. HLA typing included class I and class II loci at four-digit resolution. The number of donors typed differed by locus, with 629-630 for A, B, C, DRB1 and DQB1, over 500 for DQA1, about 610 for DPA1, and some 470 for DPB1. Several DR-DQ haplotypes were treated as single units for association and clustering because of strong linkage in the cohort. Among some 410 genotyped donors of the cohort, an average of 235,054 unique TCR beta nucleotide sequences were sequenced per donor, around 18% of them non-productive.

The cohort consisted of approximately 670 healthy bone marrow donors. Cohort members were all nominally healthy when sampled, although unrecorded immune exposures were likely present. The donor tested CMV seronegative and was one of the 352 seronegative cohort members. Every donor gave a peripheral blood sample, and the peripheral blood mononuclear cells from that sample were used for TCR beta sequencing. The Qiagen DNeasy Blood Extraction Kit was used to extract genomic DNA from the blood cell samples. Library generation was performed with the immunoSEQ multiplex PCR assay. For the multiplex PCR, a mixture combining 60 forward primers for TCR Vbeta segments and 13 reverse primers for TCR Jbeta segments was used. The CDR3 region of rearranged TCR beta genes was amplified from genomic DNA by a multiplex PCR assay. The amplified TCR beta libraries were sequenced on the Illumina HiSeq System as 87-base-pair reads. On the study's bioinformatics: A later analysis tallied 75 million to 95 million unique TCR beta chains across the 666 repertoires, and around 10 million of those chains were shared by two or more donors. To remove PCR and sequencing errors, raw reads were error-corrected and collapsed into unique sequences using a nearest-neighbor algorithm that merged closely related sequences. CDR3 sequences were aligned to IMGT reference sequences to assign V, D and J gene segments. For a sequence to be retained, a match of at least six nucleotides was required to both a V gene segment and a J gene segment. Rearrangements were classified as productive when the CDR3 lacked stop codons and remained in frame with V and J, and all other rearrangements were classified as non-productive. Following IMGT convention, CDR3 was defined as the stretch from the second conserved V-encoded cysteine to the conserved J-encoded phenylalanine. The earlier analysis of about 640 of the donors excluded any sequence lacking an unambiguous match to a single V gene segment. An earlier analysis of roughly 590 of the donors called V segments functional above 56.7% productive rearrangements and segregating when the between-donor standard deviation exceeded 5%. A statistical classification framework was developed to diagnose cytomegalovirus status using the catalog of TCR beta chain sequences. V and J gene assignment, in a later analysis, came from comparing TCR nucleotide sequences with IMGT/GENE-DB human TR gene sequences. In a later analysis, CDR3 sequences and most-parsimonious VDJ recombination scenarios were assigned using the TCRdist pipeline. In a later analysis, each TCR beta chain was defined by its CDR3 amino acid sequence together with its V-gene family, and reads without a unique V-gene family were excluded. As a way to deal with suspected cross-contamination and a sequencing artifact, a later analysis dropped 640 or so nucleotide sequences that were highly shared and had low generation probability. For each public chain, a later analysis derived a clonal expansion index from normalized ranks of inferred template counts within each repertoire. Generation probabilities in a later analysis came from a VDJ recombination model fitted to out-of-frame rearrangements, and those results were checked against IGoR. Hypergeometric tests were used in a later analysis to score TCR-TCR, TCR-HLA and TCR-CMV co-occurrence, with a repertoire-size bias correction applied to the TCR pairs. False discovery rates were estimated in a later analysis by permuting HLA or CMV assignments 20 times. A later analysis grouped co-occurring TCRs with DBSCAN, adding TCRdist sequence similarity when clustering within HLA-allele-positive subsets. Repertoires with fewer than 30,000 or more than 120,000 public chains, plus five repertoires with anomalous nucleotide sharing, were excluded from co-occurrence clustering. This immuneACCESS table, as held by TCRdb, lists in-frame sequences with V and J called but not all clones. Of the missing ones, under half trace to an unresolved V gene in checked studies; the others have no known cause. V and J calls plus clone size are reproduced from that table; the DNA served to infer D and trimming. This sample has approximately 150,000 clones in its table, and around 75% of those were observed once. The ten largest clones add up to about 2% of the sample.

For CDR1 and CDR2, the germline V gene lists SNHLY and FYNNEI. From the cysteine through the phenylalanine, the CDR3 covers 12 amino acids. Just the 36-base CDR3 DNA is kept, in frame starting at base 1. Relative to germline, V is 2 bases shorter and J is 7 bases shorter, with 8 bases between their ends. Study-level results and caveats: In a later genetic analysis, a missense DCLRE1C variant was associated with V-gene and J-gene trimming of TCR beta chains, and the association was replicated in an independent cohort. In a later analysis, about 17,000 TCR beta sequences were associated with specific HLA alleles at a false discovery rate of 0.05. When HLA alleles, especially DR and DQ, strongly co-occurred, attributing TCR associations to individual alleles was difficult. The study listed 150 to 200 TCR beta chains as associated with cytomegalovirus. In a later analysis, several top co-occurrence clusters were reported to appear linked to parvovirus B19, influenza, CMV and Epstein-Barr virus. According to a later analysis, TCR association rates differed among HLA loci, with DRB1 alleles showing the most associated TCRs and HLA-C alleles showing the fewest. A cluster of highly shared sequence variants was judged likely to be a technical artifact of the sequencing pipeline. It was suggested by the authors that the approach could potentially be generalized to other disease states and immunological phenotypes. A further reported finding was that TCR beta sequences accurately predicted the HLA-A and HLA-B alleles for most subjects in the first cohort. Correlated functional status among segregating V segments might be attributable to linkage disequilibrium, but an unknown experimental factor could not be ruled out. Because the 87-base-pair reads could not distinguish some IMGT-functional V segments, including TRBV6-2 and TRBV6-3, those segments were excluded. According to a later analysis, most CMV-associated TCR beta chains appeared to be HLA-restricted, and the HLA associations seemed to be driven largely by CMV exposure. Because counts were too low, around 18 rarely observed V segments, including chromosome 9 orphons, were left out of the earlier analysis of a few hundred of the donors. Because HLA typing was unavailable for some donors at each locus, only the typed subset was used in association tests. In both the original and validation cohorts, the classifier was reported to diagnose cytomegalovirus status with high specificity and sensitivity. Compared with the 666-donor mean, donors in an Asian-associated ancestry cluster had fewer N-insertions in productive TCRs, according to a later genetic analysis. A few of the identified cytomegalovirus-associated TCR beta chains were confirmed in vitro to be specific for cytomegalovirus antigens. Compared with equally common non-associated chains, HLA-associated TCR beta chains in a later analysis were more clonally expanded and had lower generation probabilities. For the cohort, immune exposure information was limited to CMV serostatus. Presence/absence analyses assumed roughly uniform sequencing depth across donors, an assumption that may not hold. Only TCR beta chains were sequenced in this cohort, and the absence of alpha or paired-chain data limited detectable features. While some public TCRs were present in many individuals, most TCR sequences turned up only very rarely across donors. In an earlier analysis of about 540 of the donors, most TCR beta V segments were observed in productive rearrangements about 87% or about 30% of the time, broadly matching IMGT annotations.

The clonotype was recovered from a woman aged 40 to 50 in good health and CMV-seronegative. Sequenced: PBMCs. The chain is assembled from TRBV2 and TRBJ1-1; too little of a D gene remains to name it. The nucleotide sequence is TGTGCCAGCAGTGAAAACCGGTATGAAGCTTTCTTT. Translated, this gives CASSENRYEAFF.